This T cell receptor (beta chain) originates from a study of cytomegalovirus exposure and HLA in healthy donors. As concerns this clone: What it recognizes is unknown.

General observations from the study: Earlier analysis looked at TCR beta V segments, and most were productive about 90% or about 30% of the time.

The V end lost 8 bases, the J end lost 2 bases, and 16 bases lay between the germline ends. The CDR3 has 16 residues. From germline, CDR1 is SNHLY and CDR2 FYNNEI. PCR was performed using 60 Vbeta and 13 Jbeta primers. Generated by immunoSEQ multiplex PCR, the TCRdb table keeps only in-frame clones and is missing some. The table includes approximately 280,000 clones, around 90% detected once. This chain connects TRBV2 to TRBJ1-6; D remains unclear. This clonotype was sampled from a woman aged 18-29 years in good health and CMV-seronegative. What was sequenced was PBMCs. CDR3 amino acids: CASSRSTVAYNSPLHF. As DNA, the CDR3 is TGTGCCAGCTCTAGGAGCACGGTCGCCTATAATTCACCCCTCCACTTT.